A single sample is the source of the 4 T cell receptor beta chains below, sequenced in a study of identical twins. A single record per CDR3 protein comes from TCRdb applying MiXCR to the 5' RACE reads. The profile shows some 560,000 distinct CDR3 sequences, 9.6% of them singletons. These data were also reused for a study on yellow fever vaccine responses in identical twins.

The sample consisted of PBMCs. These receptors were obtained from a woman aged 18-29 years in good health.

The chain combines TRBV21-1 with TRBJ2-1; the D call in the table, TRBD2, was not verified against the DNA. TRBV21-1 is termed a pseudogene. The CDR3 covers 15 residues. CDR3: CASSKWLASYNEQFF. CDR3 in DNA: TGTGCCAGCAGCAAATGGCTAGCCTCATACAATGAGCAGTTCTTC.

The chain carries TRBV5-1 and TRBJ1-1; no definite D call. The CDR3 length is 13 residues. Germline assignment: CDR1 SGHRS and CDR2 YFSETQ. V lost 5 bases and J 2 bases, leaving 10 bases between the germline ends. The chain's CDR3 is CASSYELNTEAFF. The CDR3 DNA follows: TGCGCCAGCAGTTACGAGCTAAACACTGAAGCTTTCTTT.

This clonotype came up a few times. The V and J genes are TRBV15 and TRBJ1-4, with D unclear. With 0 bases removed from V and 5 bases from J, the gap between germline ends came to 1 base. Germline-derived CDR1 and CDR2 are LNHNV and YYDKDF (reference sequence). The CDR3 length is 12 residues. The CDR3 DNA reads TGTGCCACCAGCAGAGAAAATGAAAAACTGTTTTTT. Translated: CATSRENEKLFF. Full variable domain (outside the CDR3, taken from reference TRBV15 and TRBJ1-4): DAMVIQNPRYQVTQFGKPVTLSCSQTLNHNVMYWYQQKSSQAPKLLFHYYDKDFNNEADTPDNFQSRRPNTSFCFLDIRSPGLGDTAMYLCATSRENEKLFFGSGTQLSVL.

This clonotype was seen a few times. The genes are TRBV5-1 and TRBJ2-3; 13 positions match TRBD2. The CDR3 runs 21 residues. Germline CDR1 is SGHRS and CDR2 is YFSETQ. V trimming: 0 bases; J trimming: 5 bases; junction bases outside the gene matches: 18. The CDR3 DNA follows: TGCGCCAGCAGCTTGGGGCCGCGACAGGGGGCACTAGCGGGGGGGCAAGATACGCAGTATTTT. The encoded protein is CASSLGPRQGALAGGQDTQYF.